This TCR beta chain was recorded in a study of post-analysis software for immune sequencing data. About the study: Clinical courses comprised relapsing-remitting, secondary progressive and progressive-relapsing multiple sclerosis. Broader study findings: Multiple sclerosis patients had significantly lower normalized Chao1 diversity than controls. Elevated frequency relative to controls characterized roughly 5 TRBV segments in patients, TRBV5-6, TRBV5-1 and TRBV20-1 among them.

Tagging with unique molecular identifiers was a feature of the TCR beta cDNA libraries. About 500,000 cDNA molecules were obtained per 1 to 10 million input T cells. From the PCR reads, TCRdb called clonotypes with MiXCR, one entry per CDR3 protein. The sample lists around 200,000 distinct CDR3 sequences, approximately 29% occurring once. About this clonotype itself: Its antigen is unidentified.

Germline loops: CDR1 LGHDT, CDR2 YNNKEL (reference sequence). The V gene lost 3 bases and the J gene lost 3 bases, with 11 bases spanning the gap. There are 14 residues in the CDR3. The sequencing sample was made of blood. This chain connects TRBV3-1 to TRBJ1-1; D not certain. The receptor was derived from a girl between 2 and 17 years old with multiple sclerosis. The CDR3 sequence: CASSHAFPYTEAFF. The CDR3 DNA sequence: TGTGCCAGCAGCCACGCCTTCCCCTACACTGAAGCTTTCTTT.